A single sample is the source of the 3 T cell receptor beta chains below, sequenced in a study of blood T cell repertoires in COVID-19. The method was immunoSEQ multiplex PCR; TCRdb's version includes in-frame clones alone and lacks a portion of them. The table shows 150,000 or so clones, with 91% occurring only once. Sequencing was done on a sample of peripheral blood. These receptors all come from a man aged 45-65 years with acute or convalescent COVID-19.

This clone appeared once. This chain joins TRBV6-1 and TRBJ1-5; unclear D gene. This CDR3 region has 14 residues. Trimming cost V 3 bases and J 6 bases, with 12 bases left between them. Looked up from germline, CDR1 is MNHNS and CDR2 is SASEGT. The CDR3 sequence: CASSDRGTSQPQHF. CDR3 bases: TGTGCCAGCAGTGATCGGGGAACCAGTCAGCCCCAGCATTTT.

This rearrangement joins TRBV2 to TRBJ1-6; D possibly corresponds to TRBD1 (6 bases). The CDR3 runs 13 residues. CDR1 and CDR2 (germline): SNHLY, FYNNEI. V was shortened by 11 bases and J by 5 bases, with 13 bases between the two germline ends. The chain's CDR3 is CAVRDTHNSPLHF. CDR3 in DNA: TGTGCCGTCAGGGACACCCATAATTCACCCCTCCACTTT. The variable domain in full, completed from reference TRBV2 and TRBJ1-6, reads EPEVTQTPSHQVTQMGQEVILRCVPISNHLYFYWYRQILGQKVEFLVSFYNNEISEKSEIFDDQFSVERPDGSNFTLKIRSTKLEDSAMYFCAVRDTHNSPLHFGNGTRLTVT.

The gene calls are TRBV6-2 or TRBV6-3 and TRBJ2-1, with 11 bases identical to TRBD2. Germline assignment: CDR1 MNHEY and CDR2 SVGEGT. J was trimmed by 4 bases and V by 0 bases; bases with no gene match: 2. The CDR3 spans 16 residues. The CDR3, as DNA: TGTGCCAGCAGTTACTCGTTAGCGGGAGGGTACAATGAGCAGTTCTTC. This sequence encodes CASSYSLAGGYNEQFF.